This T cell receptor beta chain was captured in a study of T cell responses to AZD1222 COVID-19 vaccine. Second-dose intervals near 4 or 12 weeks were combined. Trimming cost V 3 bases and J 5 bases; bases outside gene matches: 4. The germline gives CDR1 SGHNT, CDR2 YENEEA. The CDR3 loop spans 16 amino acids. Clones were read by immunoSEQ multiplex PCR, and TCRdb kept only the in-frame ones, dropping some. The data contain tens of thousands of clones, roughly 85% of them singletons. This receptor was taken from an adult who received the AZD1222 COVID-19 vaccine. Specimen: peripheral blood, collected 28 days after the second AZD1222 dose. This sequence joins TRBV11-3 and TRBJ2-4; 13 bases agree with TRBD2. The CDR3 sequence: CASSFVLAGGQNIQYF. In DNA, the CDR3 is TGTGCCAGCAGCTTTGTACTAGCGGGAGGGCAAAACATTCAGTACTTC.